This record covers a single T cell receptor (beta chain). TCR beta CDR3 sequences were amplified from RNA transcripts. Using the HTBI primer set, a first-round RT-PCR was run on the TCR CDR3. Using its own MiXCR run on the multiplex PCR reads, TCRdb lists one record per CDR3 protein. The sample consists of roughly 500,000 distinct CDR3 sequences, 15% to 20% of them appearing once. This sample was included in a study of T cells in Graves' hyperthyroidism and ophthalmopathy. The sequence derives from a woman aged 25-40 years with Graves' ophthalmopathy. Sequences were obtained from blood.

DNA for the CDR3: TGCAGTGCTAGACCCCTAGCGGCCGAAAGCTCCTACAATGAGCAGTTCTTC. It specifies CSARPLAAESSYNEQFF. The rearrangement uses TRBV20-1 and TRBJ2-1; 7 nucleotides agree with TRBD2. V lost 2 bases and J lost 0; bases outside the gene matches: 10. Germline lookup yields CDR1 DFQATT and CDR2 SNEGSKA (reference sequence). The CDR3 extends over 17 amino acids.